The clone carrying this T cell receptor (beta chain) was detected a few times. The V gene's germline CDR1 is DFQATT and CDR2 SNEGSKA (reference sequence). Deletions cut 3 bases from V and 6 bases from J, with 14 bases between. This CDR3 region has 13 residues. TCRdb reanalysed the RT-PCR reads using MiXCR and keeps one entry per CDR3 protein. The sample contains about 680,000 distinct CDR3 sequences, more than 13% of which appear only once. This clonotype originated in a female donor in good health, serving as a healthy control. This sequence joins TRBV20-1 and TRBJ1-2; D possibly corresponds to TRBD1 (6 bases). Specimen: memory CD4+ T cells from blood. The CDR3 sequence is CSASRFEGDGYTF. CDR3 nucleotide sequence: TGCAGTGCTAGTAGGTTCGAGGGGGATGGCTACACCTTC.